The 14 T cell receptor beta chains listed next were all sequenced from one sample in a study of blood T cell repertoires in COVID-19. The table came from immunoSEQ multiplex PCR; TCRdb's copy has only in-frame clones and leaves some out. The sample carries 26,000 or so clones, around 65% recorded once. Material: peripheral blood. The source of these receptors is a man aged 60 to 69 with active or convalescent COVID-19.

V gene TRBV6-1 combines with J gene TRBJ1-5; D not certain. CDR1 MNHNS and CDR2 SASEGT come from the germline V gene. V dropped 2 bases and J dropped 1 base, with 12 bases sitting between them. The CDR3 is made up of 16 amino acids. The CDR3 loop reads CASSELRLVSNQPQHF. The CDR3 DNA is TGTGCCAGCAGTGAACTGAGACTCGTGAGCAATCAGCCCCAGCATTTT.

This clone has more than one count but fewer than ten. The chain carries TRBV28 and TRBJ2-1, with a weak D call TRBD2 (6 bases). CDR1 is MDHEN, CDR2 SYDVKM, per germline. The CDR3 spans 13 residues. Trimming pared 5 bases from V and 8 bases from J, leaving 13 bases between. In DNA form, the CDR3 reads TGTGCCAGCAGTGAAACTAGCCTCCATGAGCAGTTCTTC. Translated: CASSETSLHEQFF.

The rearrangement links TRBV6-2 or TRBV6-3 to TRBJ2-1, with 15 bases fitting TRBD2. The CDR3 extends over 17 amino acids. V lost 2 bases to trimming and J lost 5 bases; unmatched junction nucleotides: 4. The germline V gene encodes CDR1 MNHEY and CDR2 SVGEGT. CDR3 protein: CASSYGTSGGRDNEQFF. CDR3 coding DNA: TGTGCCAGCAGTTACGGGACTAGCGGGGGGAGGGACAATGAGCAGTTCTTC.

This chain joins TRBV12-3 or TRBV12-4 and TRBJ1-2; D not resolved. Trimming took off 3 bases at V and 2 bases at J, with 4 bases between the two ends. The CDR3 has 12 residues. Here the CDR3 DNA reads TGTGCCAGCAGTTTTAGAAACTATGGCTACACCTTC. It yields the protein CASSFRNYGYTF.

The chain uses TRBV19 and TRBJ1-1, with D tentatively TRBD1 (6 bases). The germline CDR1 and CDR2 sequences are LNHDA and SQIVND (reference sequence). The CDR3 is made up of 13 amino acids. V lost 3 bases to trimming and J lost 12 bases, with 17 bases between them. The CDR3 protein is CASSIDWTQGTFF. The CDR3 region has the DNA TGTGCCAGTAGTATTGACTGGACTCAGGGGACTTTCTTT. Drawing the rest from reference TRBV19 and TRBJ1-1, the complete variable domain is DGGITQSPKYLFRKEGQNVTLSCEQNLNHDAMYWYRQDPGQGLRLIYYSQIVNDFQKGDIAEGYSVSREKKESFPLTVTSAQKNPTAFYLCASSIDWTQGTFFGQGTRLTVV.

This sequence joins TRBV28 and TRBJ1-4; 9 bases match TRBD1. Trimming at V came to 2 bases and at J to 7 bases, leaving 5 bases not matched to a gene. Germline V lookup: CDR1 MDHEN, CDR2 SYDVKM. The CDR3 is 15 residues long. The CDR3 sequence: CASSLSGTGTEKLFF. In DNA form, the CDR3 reads TGTGCCAGCAGTTTAAGTGGGACAGGGACTGAAAAACTGTTTTTT.

The chain is built from TRBV30 and TRBJ2-1, with D possibly matching TRBD2 (5 bases). Germline CDR1 reads GTSNPN; CDR2 reads SVGIG (reference sequence). Between the trimmed V and J ends, which lost 4 bases and 4 bases, there was a span of 17 bases. The CDR3 runs to 15 residues. CDR3 sequence (DNA): TGTGCCTGGACTAACAACCGACTACTATACAATGAGCAGTTCTTC. Translation: CAWTNNRLLYNEQFF.

The V and J genes are TRBV5-4 and TRBJ2-7, with TRBD1 matching 9 bases. The CDR3 has 15 amino acids. After removal of 0 bases from V and 4 bases from J, the junction contained 5 bases not matched to a gene. Looked up from germline, CDR1 is SGHNT and CDR2 is YYREEE (reference sequence). The CDR3 DNA follows: TGTGCCAGCAGCTTGGAAGGGACAGGGTCATACGAGCAGTACTTC. Residues: CASSLEGTGSYEQYF.

This clone was observed a few times. V is TRBV9 and J is TRBJ1-4; D might be TRBD1 (5 bases). This CDR3 is 14 amino acids long. The germline CDR1 and CDR2 sequences are SGDLS and YYNGEE. V gave up 4 bases and J gave up 4 bases, with 11 bases separating them. The CDR3 protein is CASSPWQGNEKLFF. The CDR3 DNA sequence: TGTGCCAGCAGCCCGTGGCAGGGTAATGAAAAACTGTTTTTT.

V usage is TRBV6-5 and J usage is TRBJ1-5; TRBD1 agrees at 9 bases. Germline values: CDR1 MNHEY, CDR2 SVGAGI. The CDR3 sequence is 13 residues long. The J segment lost 7 bases and the V segment lost 7 bases, leaving 5 bases of the junction unmatched. The CDR3 reads CASMGTGNQPQHF. The CDR3 nucleotides are TGTGCCAGCATGGGGACAGGGAACCAGCCCCAGCATTTT.

This clone was counted only a few times. The chain carries TRBV5-1 and TRBJ1-5; perhaps TRBD1 as D (6 bases). Trimming shortened V by 1 base and J by 5 bases, and 10 bases separated the two germline ends. Looked up from germline, CDR1 is SGHRS and CDR2 is YFSETQ. The CDR3 extends over 14 amino acids. CDR3 residues: CASSLRSGDQPQHF. CDR3 nucleotide sequence: TGCGCCAGCAGCTTGCGGTCAGGGGATCAGCCCCAGCATTTT. Variable domain in full (rest from reference TRBV5-1 and TRBJ1-5): KAGVTQTPRYLIKTRGQQVTLSCSPISGHRSVSWYQQTPGQGLQFLFEYFSETQRNKGNFPGRFSGRQFSNSRSEMNVSTLELGDSALYLCASSLRSGDQPQHFGDGTRLSIL.

The chain carries TRBV19 and TRBJ1-5; unclear D gene. The CDR3 totals 16 residues. Per the germline V gene, CDR1 is LNHDA and CDR2 is SQIVND (reference sequence). Trimming took 5 bases from V and 0 from J, leaving 14 bases between them. The DNA of the CDR3 is TGTGCCAGTAGTCTAATCAGGATTCTTAGCAATCAGCCCCAGCATTTT. As protein: CASSLIRILSNQPQHF.

This clone was seen once. The genes are TRBV18 and TRBJ2-7; a possible D gene is TRBD2 (7 bases). Per germline, CDR1 KGHSH and CDR2 LQKENI. The V end lost 4 bases, the J end lost 4 bases, and 11 bases lay between the germline ends. This CDR3 has 13 amino acids. The CDR3 nucleotides are TGTGCCAGCTCACTCGAGGGGGGGTACGAGCAGTACTTC. Protein product: CASSLEGGYEQYF.

The gene calls are TRBV5-6 and TRBJ2-1, with 8 bases identical to TRBD2. Germline CDR1 and CDR2: SGHDT and YYEEEE. There are 14 residues in the CDR3. Unmatched junction bases numbered 7, after V lost 0 bases and J lost 11 bases. CDR3 loop: CASSLAGLAGQQFF. CDR3 DNA sequence: TGTGCCAGCAGCTTGGCCGGCCTAGCGGGCCAGCAGTTCTTC. Drawing the rest from reference TRBV5-6 and TRBJ2-1, the complete variable domain is DAGVTQSPTHLIKTRGQQVTLRCSPKSGHDTVSWYQQALGQGPQFIFQYYEEEERQRGNFPDRFSGHQFPNYSSELNVNALLLGDSALYLCASSLAGLAGQQFFGPGTRLTVL.